The 14 T cell receptor beta chains below all came from one sample that was sequenced in a study of T cells in Graves' hyperthyroidism and ophthalmopathy (dated by TCRdb to the late 2010s). The receptor library was made with multiplex PCR. The sequencer was an Illumina HiSeq 2000. The TCR beta CDR3 regions were amplified from RNA transcripts. A first-round RT-PCR of the TCR CDR3 used the HTBI primer set with the Qiagen OneStep RT-PCR kit. TCRdb's own reprocessing of the public reads used fastp at Q25 and MiXCR and kept productive beta chains. CDR3 protein duplicates are merged, each entry listing the most common genes and DNA. This sample lists about 570,000 distinct CDR3 sequences; about half were detected once. Of the sample, roughly 19% is held by the ten largest clones. The sample was peripheral blood or thyroid tissue (not recorded which). The receptors stem from an adult woman with Graves' disease, either hyperthyroidism or ophthalmopathy (not recorded which).

This CDR3 is CSARKAGRYGYTF. In DNA form, the CDR3 reads TGCAGTGCTAGGAAGGCAGGCCGCTATGGCTACACCTTC. The V call is TRBV20-1, the J call TRBJ1-2; no firm D call. CDR1 DFQATT and CDR2 SNEGSKA come from the germline V gene (reference sequence). The CDR3 consists of 13 residues. Between the trimmed V and J ends, which lost 3 bases and 4 bases, there was a span of 12 bases.

This clonotype has at least ten counts. This chain joins TRBV9 and TRBJ2-7, with D uncertain. Germline V CDR1 and CDR2: SGDLS, YYNGEE. V gave up 0 bases and J gave up 0 bases, with 13 bases separating them. This CDR3 is 16 amino acids long. The CDR3 nucleotides are TGTGCCAGCAGCGTAGTAGTCAGCCTAATCTCCTACGAGCAGTACTTC. It translates to CASSVVVSLISYEQYF.

The rearrangement links TRBV12-3 or TRBV12-4 to TRBJ1-5; D call uncertain. The CDR3 extends over 15 amino acids. Trimming removed 1 base from V and 9 bases from J, with 16 bases in between. CDR3 loop: CASSLGSGDSRPQHF. The DNA of the CDR3 is TGTGCCAGCAGTTTAGGGAGCGGGGATAGTCGGCCCCAGCATTTT.

The V and J genes are TRBV2 and TRBJ1-6; 8 bases match TRBD1. CDR3 length equals 15 residues. The V gene's germline CDR1 is SNHLY and CDR2 FYNNEI. V gave up 6 bases and J gave up 8 bases; unmatched junction bases: 9. CDR3 amino acids: CASSTSGTGYSPLHF. CDR3 nucleotide sequence: TGTGCCAGCAGCACATCCGGGACAGGATATTCACCCCTCCACTTT.

The CDR3 region is CASAAGSTDTQYF. The DNA of the CDR3 is TGTGCCAGCGCAGCGGGGAGCACAGATACGCAGTATTTT. The rearrangement uses TRBV25-1 and TRBJ2-3; TRBD2 agrees at 7 bases. With 8 bases clipped from V and 0 bases from J, the junction kept 2 bases outside the gene matches. CDR3 size: 13 residues. The germline V gene has CDR1 MGHDK and CDR2 SYGVNS.

V is TRBV7-9 and J is TRBJ1-4; the D gene is possibly TRBD1 (5 bases). Per the germline V gene, CDR1 is SEHNR and CDR2 is FQNEAQ (reference sequence). V shed 8 bases and J shed 7 bases, with 23 bases lying between them. This CDR3 comprises 16 residues. The chain's CDR3 is CASGGGNTGDGEKLFF. CDR3 in DNA: TGTGCCAGCGGCGGGGGGAACACCGGGGATGGTGAAAAACTGTTTTTT.

This clonotype showed up many times. J is TRBJ1-1 and V is TRBV10-1, with D uncertain. CDR3 length equals 14 residues. CDR1 and CDR2 from the germline V gene are WNHNN and SYGVQD (reference sequence). Trimming stripped 5 bases from V and 6 bases from J, with 16 bases between. CDR3 in amino acids: CASSRMALRPEAFF. CDR3 coding DNA: TGCGCCAGCAGTCGAATGGCCCTGAGGCCTGAAGCTTTCTTT.

The chain combines TRBV5-1 with TRBJ2-7, with D perhaps TRBD2 (6 bases). V gave up 7 bases and J gave up 4 bases, with 21 bases separating them. Germline CDR1 SGHRS, CDR2 YFSETQ. The CDR3 runs 15 residues. CDR3 sequence (DNA): TGCGCCAGCTCTGACGGGAGAGGAGAGGTTTACGAGCAGTACTTC. Translating gives CASSDGRGEVYEQYF.

This clonotype was recorded at least ten times. This rearrangement joins TRBV2 to TRBJ1-1; D is perhaps TRBD1 (6 bases). V lost 6 bases, J lost 1 base, and 15 bases lay in between. Germline CDR1 and CDR2: SNHLY and FYNNEI. The CDR3 totals 15 residues. The CDR3 bases are TGTGCCAGCAGCCCCCTTAGACAGGAGAACACTGAAGCTTTCTTT. Amino acid sequence: CASSPLRQENTEAFF. The entire variable domain, with the rest obtained from reference TRBV2 and TRBJ1-1, is as follows: EPEVTQTPSHQVTQMGQEVILRCVPISNHLYFYWYRQILGQKVEFLVSFYNNEISEKSEIFDDQFSVERPDGSNFTLKIRSTKLEDSAMYFCASSPLRQENTEAFFGQGTRLTVV.

This clonotype has at least ten counts. This rearrangement joins TRBV10-3 to TRBJ2-6, with TRBD1 matching over 7 bases. V dropped 6 bases and J dropped 0; count of bases not matched to a gene: 5. The CDR3 length is 16 residues. From germline, CDR1 is ENHRY and CDR2 SYGVKD. CDR3 amino acids: CAIRRGLLSGANVLTF. CDR3 DNA: TGTGCCATCAGAAGGGGGCTTCTCTCTGGGGCCAACGTCCTGACTTTC.

The V call is TRBV12-3 or TRBV12-4, the J call TRBJ1-2; D uncertain. The V end was cut by 3 bases, the J end by 7 bases, with 9 bases between. The CDR3 is 12 residues long. CDR3 DNA sequence: TGTGCCAGCAGTTTTCTTTCAAGTGGCTACACCTTC. Its protein product is CASSFLSSGYTF.

This clonotype was observed many times. V gene TRBV20-1 combines with J gene TRBJ1-5, with D tentatively TRBD1 (6 bases). CDR3 size: 17 residues. Deletions cut 0 bases from V and 11 bases from J, with 26 bases between. Germline V CDR1 and CDR2: DFQATT, SNEGSKA (reference sequence). The chain's CDR3 is CSARDWLGGRGGWSQHF. The CDR3 nucleotides are TGCAGTGCTAGAGATTGGTTGGGGGGCAGAGGGGGATGGTCCCAGCATTTT.

This clonotype was counted at least ten times. The V gene is TRBV10-3, the J gene TRBJ1-2; D uncertain. CDR3 length equals 13 residues. V shed 2 bases and J shed 4 bases, with 8 bases lying between them. Looked up from germline, CDR1 is ENHRY and CDR2 is SYGVKD. CDR3 DNA: TGTGCCATCAGTGAGACTCAGGTCTATGGCTACACCTTC. Its translation: CAISETQVYGYTF.

This chain links TRBV10-1 with TRBJ2-7, with unresolved D. The CDR3 spans 15 residues. Germline V lookup: CDR1 WNHNN, CDR2 SYGVQD (reference sequence). Trimming pared 4 bases from V and 2 bases from J, leaving 15 bases between. The CDR3 sequence: CASSGRLGSPYEQYF. DNA for the CDR3: TGCGCCAGCAGTGGAAGGCTAGGTTCCCCCTACGAGCAGTACTTC.